This TCR beta chain was recorded in a study of shared clonotypes between healthy human individuals. Researchers ran the assay at a deep level. Each PCR replicate run on unsorted PBMC took in about 0.3 ug DNA, tens of thousands of T cell genomes. Scientists sequenced DNA from unsorted PBMC on ten immunoSEQ deep assay plates. The assay was immunoSEQ multiplex PCR, and TCRdb's table has in-frame clones only and misses some. The sample shows around 500,000 clones, 70% to 80% of them seen only once. The sequence was collected from a woman aged 40 to 55 in good health. Some clones in this sample may be carry-over from other donors' samples. Specimen: PBMCs.

In DNA, the CDR3 is TGTGCCAGCACCCGGTGGGCCGCCGACGGCTACACCTTC. Translating gives CASTRWAADGYTF. V usage is TRBV6-5 and J usage is TRBJ1-2; D unresolved. CDR1 MNHEY and CDR2 SVGAGI come from the germline V gene. The V end was cut by 7 bases, the J end by 8 bases, with 17 bases between. The CDR3 spans 13 residues.